The 17 T cell receptor beta chains below come from one sample, sequenced in a study of T-cell memory formation after mild COVID-19. TCRdb reprocessed the 5' RACE reads with MiXCR, giving one entry per CDR3 protein. The sample gives about 160,000 distinct CDR3 sequences, around a third of which show up once; more than 10% is in the top ten. Sequencing was done on a sample of PBMCs or a T cell subset sorted from them (not recorded which). The receptor set was obtained from an adult woman who had mild COVID-19 (a few samples of this study predate the infection). Cell type and time point are not known.

The sample holds many counts of this clonotype. The rearrangement uses TRBV12-3 or TRBV12-4 and TRBJ1-1; D uncertain. Trimming shortened V by 3 bases and J by 5 bases, and 7 bases separated the two germline ends. This CDR3 comprises 12 residues. This CDR3 is CASSLRRTEAFF. The CDR3 DNA reads TGTGCCAGCAGTTTGAGAAGGACTGAAGCTTTCTTT.

The genes are TRBV10-3 and TRBJ1-5; no firm D call. The CDR3 runs to 13 residues. Germline V CDR1 and CDR2: ENHRY, SYGVKD. Trimming shortened V by 3 bases and J by 2 bases, and 5 bases separated the two germline ends. CDR3 sequence reads: CAISEWGNQPQHF. The CDR3 DNA reads TGTGCCATCAGTGAATGGGGCAATCAGCCCCAGCATTTT.

This clonotype was recorded a few times. The rearrangement joins TRBV27 to TRBJ2-1, with 10 bases fitting TRBD2. The CDR3 spans 16 residues. V trimming: 8 bases; J trimming: 3 bases; junction bases outside the gene matches: 10. Germline V gives CDR1 MNHEY, CDR2 SMNVEV (reference sequence). CDR3 bases: TGTGCCAGCCGGCGAGCAGCGGGGGGGGTCTACAATGAGCAGTTCTTC. This codes for CASRRAAGGVYNEQFF.

A few counts support this clonotype. The chain joins TRBV12-3 or TRBV12-4 to TRBJ2-3; D is perhaps TRBD2 (6 bases). Trimming removed 6 bases from V and 5 bases from J, with 15 bases in between. The CDR3 totals 14 residues. CDR3: CASRPRRRGDTQYF. In DNA, the CDR3 is TGTGCCAGCAGGCCACGTAGGAGGGGAGATACGCAGTATTTT.

This clonotype was seen a handful of times. The rearrangement uses TRBV20-1 and TRBJ2-1; 10 bases line up with TRBD2. Germline V gene sequence: CDR1 DFQATT, CDR2 SNEGSKA (reference sequence). The CDR3 consists of 16 residues. V lost 3 bases, J lost 9 bases, and 14 bases stayed unmatched. This CDR3 reads CSASSPRLAGEAEQFF. In DNA form, the CDR3 reads TGCAGTGCTAGTTCGCCCCGCCTAGCGGGAGAGGCTGAGCAGTTCTTC.

The chain links TRBV20-1 to TRBJ2-1; no definite D call. The CDR3 is 14 amino acids. Germline CDR1 DFQATT, CDR2 SNEGSKA (reference sequence). Trimming left V 3 bases short and J 0 bases short, with 9 bases between. The CDR3 is CSARIFASYNEQFF. The CDR3 DNA reads TGCAGTGCTAGGATCTTTGCCTCCTACAATGAGCAGTTCTTC.

This sequence joins TRBV4-1 and TRBJ2-1, with 9 bases fitting TRBD2. Germline V CDR1 and CDR2: MGHRA, YSYEKL. The CDR3 is made up of 16 amino acids. J gave up 5 bases and V 4 bases, and 9 bases lay outside the gene matches. This CDR3 reads CASSPIGPSGDNEQFF. The CDR3 DNA follows: TGCGCCAGCAGCCCAATAGGGCCTAGCGGGGACAATGAGCAGTTCTTC.

CDR3 in DNA: TGTGCCAGCAGTGCCTCAACCTGGACAGGGCCAGATACGCAGTATTTT. Translation gives CASSASTWTGPDTQYF. The chain uses TRBV6-1 and TRBJ2-3; 8 bases are shared with TRBD1. This CDR3 has 16 residues. Germline trimming cut 4 bases from V and 4 bases from J; bases unmatched to any gene: 10. Germline CDR1 and CDR2: MNHNS and SASEGT.

This clonotype showed up just a few times. The chain links TRBV15 to TRBJ2-3; the match to TRBD2 covers 13 bases. CDR3 length: 17 residues. Per the germline V gene, CDR1 is LNHNV and CDR2 is YYDKDF (reference sequence). V shed 3 bases and J 2 bases; nucleotides not matched to a gene: 5. The CDR3 loop reads CATSSWTSGGLTDTQYF. The CDR3 DNA reads as TGTGCCACCAGCAGCTGGACTAGCGGGGGTCTCACAGATACGCAGTATTTT.

In this sample, this clonotype turned up a few times. The rearrangement uses TRBV29-1 and TRBJ2-3, with D tentatively TRBD1 (6 bases). The ends were cut back, 6 bases at V and 2 bases at J, with 12 bases in the middle. The CDR3 is 13 amino acids. Per germline, CDR1 SQVTM and CDR2 ANQGSEA. The CDR3 coding sequence is TGCAGCGTCCGCGGACAGCACACAGATACGCAGTATTTT. Protein product: CSVRGQHTDTQYF.

V is TRBV7-9 and J is TRBJ2-1, with D possibly TRBD2 on 5 matching bases. Between the trimmed V and J ends, which lost 5 bases and 10 bases, there was a span of 9 bases. CDR3 size: 11 residues. The germline V gene has CDR1 SEHNR and CDR2 FQNEAQ (reference sequence). The CDR3, as DNA: TGTGCCAGCAGCCCCCGGGAAGAGCAGTTCTTC. As protein: CASSPREEQFF.

CDR3 coding DNA: TGTGCCAGCAGCTCCGGGACAGGATACGAGCAGTACTTC. This translates into CASSSGTGYEQYF. The chain uses TRBV7-9 and TRBJ2-7, with 8 nucleotides matching TRBD1. Germline lookup yields CDR1 SEHNR and CDR2 FQNEAQ (reference sequence). Trimming took 4 bases from V and 4 from J; bases not matched to a gene: 3. The CDR3 is 13 amino acids.

CDR3 sequence reads: CASSQTGREQYF. The DNA of the CDR3 is TGTGCCAGCAGCCAGACAGGACGCGAGCAGTACTTC. The chain joins TRBV5-4 to TRBJ2-7, with D perhaps TRBD1 (6 bases). Germline values: CDR1 SGHNT, CDR2 YYREEE (reference sequence). V gave up 4 bases and J gave up 6 bases, with 11 bases separating them. The CDR3 is 12 residues long.

The J gene is TRBJ2-1, the V gene TRBV7-9; no clear D gene. Trimming removed 6 bases from V and 0 bases from J, with 9 bases in between. This CDR3 has 14 residues. The V gene's germline CDR1 is SEHNR and CDR2 FQNEAQ (reference sequence). CDR3 sequence: CASSLSSSYNEQFF. For the CDR3, the DNA is TGTGCCAGCAGTTTGAGTAGCTCCTACAATGAGCAGTTCTTC.

V is TRBV6-5 and J is TRBJ2-3; D not resolved. The CDR3 is made up of 14 amino acids. Trimming pared 2 bases from V and 2 bases from J, leaving 8 bases between. Germline assignment: CDR1 MNHEY and CDR2 SVGAGI. In DNA, the CDR3 is TGTGCCAGCAGTTACCTAAAAGACACAGATACGCAGTATTTT. Residues: CASSYLKDTDTQYF.

This clonotype was observed a few times. V and J are TRBV7-2 and TRBJ2-5; D is undetermined. Germline V gene lookup returns CDR1 SGHTA and CDR2 FQGNSA. There are 15 residues in the CDR3. Trimming cost V 2 bases and J 4 bases, with 14 bases left between them. The CDR3 sequence: CASSLTLLVRETQYF. Written as DNA, the CDR3 is TGTGCCAGCAGCTTAACGTTGCTAGTACGAGAGACCCAGTACTTC.

For this clonotype: One end of the junction is discordant with germline, which a read error may explain. J is TRBJ2-1 and V is TRBV6-1, with 10 positions matching TRBD2. The germline V gene has CDR1 MNHNS and CDR2 SASEGT. This CDR3 contains 13 residues. The CDR3 DNA reads TGTGCTAGCACTAGCGGGACCCCCAATGAGCAGTTCTTC. It is translated as CASTSGTPNEQFF.